One sample yielded the 14 T cell receptor beta chains listed below, sequenced in a study of T cell changes during pregnancy in multiple sclerosis. Profiling relied on immunoSEQ multiplex PCR, and the TCRdb table lists in-frame clones only, not all of them. The sample has 40,000 or so clones, 92% seen once. The sample here was CD8+ T cells from peripheral blood mononuclear cells, taken in the third trimester of pregnancy. The receptor source for this set is a female donor with multiple sclerosis, enrolled in a pregnancy study.

V gene TRBV6-5 combines with J gene TRBJ1-1; a weak D match, TRBD1 (6 bases). Germline-derived CDR1 and CDR2 are MNHEY and SVGAGI. This CDR3 region has 14 residues. V was clipped by 6 bases and J by 1 base, with 12 bases between them. This CDR3 is CASSHDRWNTEAFF. In DNA form, the CDR3 reads TGTGCCAGCAGCCACGACAGGTGGAACACTGAAGCTTTCTTT.

This chain connects TRBV11-2 to TRBJ2-1; no clear D. The V gene lost 2 bases and the J gene lost 4 bases, with 9 bases spanning the gap. Germline V gene sequence: CDR1 SGHAT, CDR2 FQNNGV. The CDR3 spans 14 residues. The DNA of the CDR3 is TGTGCCAGCAGCTTACATTCAGATTACAATGAGCAGTTCTTC. Translated, it gives CASSLHSDYNEQFF.

This rearrangement joins TRBV19 to TRBJ2-7; no clear D. In germline, CDR1 is LNHDA, CDR2 SQIVND (reference sequence). The CDR3 sequence is 12 residues long. V lost 3 bases and J 6 bases, leaving 9 bases between the germline ends. In nucleotides, the CDR3 is TGTGCCAGTAGTATCCCCCTAGGCGAGCAGTACTTC. Protein product: CASSIPLGEQYF.

CDR3 coding DNA: TGTGCCAGCAGTTTATGGGCGGGGGAAGCCGAGCAGTACTTC. It is translated as CASSLWAGEAEQYF. The chain has TRBV27 and TRBJ2-7; TRBD2 aligns across 7 bases. With V trimmed by 1 base and J by 6 bases, 6 bases remained unmatched. The length of the CDR3 is 14 residues. In germline, CDR1 is MNHEY, CDR2 SMNVEV (reference sequence).

CDR3 protein: CASSLFGSSYNEQFF. The CDR3 DNA reads TGTGCCAGCAGCTTGTTCGGGAGCTCCTACAATGAGCAGTTCTTC. This chain links TRBV5-5 with TRBJ2-1, with D maybe TRBD2 (6 bases). This CDR3 contains 15 residues. Germline CDR1 and CDR2: SGHKS and YYEKEE (reference sequence). Trimming took 1 base from V and 0 from J, leaving 8 bases between them. Full variable domain (remainder filled in from reference TRBV5-5 and TRBJ2-1): DAGVTQSPTHLIKTRGQQVTLRCSPISGHKSVSWYQQVLGQGPQFIFQYYEKEERGRGNFPDRFSARQFPNYSSELNVNALLLGDSALYLCASSLFGSSYNEQFFGPGTRLTVL.

The chain is built from TRBV29-1 and TRBJ2-1; maybe TRBD2 (6 bases). The CDR3 spans 14 residues. Germline CDR1 SQVTM, CDR2 ANQGSEA. Between the trimmed V and J ends, which lost 3 bases and 6 bases, there was a span of 15 bases. The CDR3 DNA sequence: TGCAGCGTTGATTCGGGAGAGGGCTCCAATGAGCAGTTCTTC. Its protein is CSVDSGEGSNEQFF.

This sequence joins TRBV10-2 and TRBJ1-2; possibly TRBD1 for D (6 bases). The CDR3 loop spans 13 amino acids. The V gene's germline CDR1 is WSHSY and CDR2 SAAADI. Trimming stripped 0 bases from V and 4 bases from J, with 6 bases between. The CDR3 loop reads CASSESGAYGYTF. The CDR3 bases are TGCGCCAGCAGTGAGTCGGGGGCCTATGGCTACACCTTC.

This clone was seen only a few times. V is TRBV6-4 and J is TRBJ2-2, with D tentatively TRBD2 (5 bases). Germline CDR1 is MRHNA and CDR2 is SNTAGT. Trimming shortened V by 2 bases and J by 5 bases, and 12 bases separated the two germline ends. The CDR3 runs 15 residues. The CDR3 loop reads CASSDGETGTGELFF. The CDR3 nucleotides read TGTGCCAGCAGTGACGGGGAGACCGGGACCGGGGAGCTGTTTTTT.

The chain is built from TRBV7-9 and TRBJ2-3; 10 bases fit TRBD1. V shed 3 bases and J 7 bases; nucleotides not matched to a gene: 13. In germline, CDR1 is SEHNR, CDR2 FQNEAQ (reference sequence). This CDR3 has 17 residues. The CDR3 reads CASSFTSGQGKVNTQYF. The CDR3 DNA reads as TGTGCCAGCAGCTTCACTTCGGGACAGGGGAAAGTAAATACGCAGTATTTT.

This clone was detected only once. The CDR3 reads CASSSQTRTYYEQYF. The CDR3 DNA is TGTGCCAGCAGCTCCCAGACTAGGACTTACTACGAGCAGTACTTC. The genes are TRBV11-2 and TRBJ2-7, with D perhaps TRBD2 (6 bases). Between the trimmed V and J ends, which lost 4 bases and 3 bases, there was a span of 16 bases. The germline CDR1 and CDR2 sequences are SGHAT and FQNNGV. There are 15 residues in the CDR3.

The chain couples TRBV11-2 to TRBJ2-7, with D possibly being TRBD1 (6 bases). Per the germline V gene, CDR1 is SGHAT and CDR2 is FQNNGV. V lost 1 base, J lost 4 bases, and 17 bases lay in between. The CDR3 is 16 amino acids. Here the CDR3 DNA reads TGTGCCAGCAGCTTAGGGGTAGGGGACAATGGGTACGAGCAGTACTTC. Translation gives CASSLGVGDNGYEQYF. Full variable domain (outside the CDR3, taken from reference TRBV11-2 and TRBJ2-7): EAGVAQSPRYKIIEKRQSVAFWCNPISGHATLYWYQQILGQGPKLLIQFQNNGVVDDSQLPKDRFSAERLKGVDSTLKIQPAKLEDSAVYLCASSLGVGDNGYEQYFGPGTRLTVT.

The J gene is TRBJ2-1, the V gene TRBV27; the D gene is possibly TRBD1 (6 bases). The V end was cut by 5 bases, the J end by 2 bases, with 13 bases between. Germline CDR1 is MNHEY and CDR2 is SMNVEV (reference sequence). The CDR3 is 15 amino acids. The CDR3 region is CASSPLGDTYNEQFF. CDR3 in DNA: TGTGCCAGCAGTCCCCTTGGGGACACCTACAATGAGCAGTTCTTC.

This chain joins TRBV19 and TRBJ1-4; TRBD1 is a possible D gene (5 bases). V gave up 3 bases and J gave up 0 bases, with 14 bases separating them. Germline V gene lookup returns CDR1 LNHDA and CDR2 SQIVND (reference sequence). This CDR3 is built from 17 residues. CDR3 sequence: CASSIDEAGSTNEKLFF. Written as DNA, the CDR3 is TGTGCCAGTAGTATTGATGAGGCAGGGTCAACTAATGAAAAACTGTTTTTT.

The rearrangement joins TRBV27 to TRBJ1-5; TRBD1 aligns across 9 bases. The length of the CDR3 is 15 residues. Germline loops: CDR1 MNHEY, CDR2 SMNVEV (reference sequence). The V segment lost 5 bases and the J segment 3 bases; nucleotides outside the gene matches: 5. CDR3: CASSIQGAVNQPQHF. DNA for the CDR3: TGTGCCAGCAGTATACAGGGGGCGGTCAATCAGCCCCAGCATTTT.